The clone carrying this T cell receptor (beta chain) was picked up a small number of times. Only in-frame clones appear in the TCRdb table, and some are missing; sequencing was by immunoSEQ multiplex PCR. The sample contains a few thousand clones, around 83% of which appear only once. The record originates from a study of brain metastases from non-small cell lung cancer. Per germline, CDR1 MNHEY and CDR2 SVGEGT. Trimming removed 2 bases from V and 7 bases from J, with 17 bases in between. The CDR3 runs 15 residues. What was sequenced was primary lung tumor tissue. The receptor comes from a donor aged 40 or over with non-small cell lung cancer. The V call is TRBV6-2 or TRBV6-3, the J call TRBJ1-2, with a tentative D call TRBD1 (5 bases). The CDR3 DNA follows: TGTGCCAGCAGTTACACCCCCGGAGGGGTCCGTGGCTACACCTTC. Translating gives CASSYTPGGVRGYTF.